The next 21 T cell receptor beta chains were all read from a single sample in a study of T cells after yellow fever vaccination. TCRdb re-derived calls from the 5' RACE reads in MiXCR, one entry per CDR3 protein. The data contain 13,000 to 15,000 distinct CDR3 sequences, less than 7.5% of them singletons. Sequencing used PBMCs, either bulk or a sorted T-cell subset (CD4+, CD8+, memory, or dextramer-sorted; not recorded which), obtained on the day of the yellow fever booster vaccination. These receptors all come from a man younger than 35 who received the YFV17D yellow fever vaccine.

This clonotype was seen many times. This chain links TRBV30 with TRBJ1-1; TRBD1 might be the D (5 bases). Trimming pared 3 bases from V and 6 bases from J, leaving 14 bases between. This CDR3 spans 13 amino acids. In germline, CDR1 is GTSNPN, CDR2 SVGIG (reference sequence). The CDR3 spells CAWRGDGNAEAFF. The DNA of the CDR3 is TGTGCCTGGAGGGGGGATGGAAACGCTGAAGCTTTCTTT. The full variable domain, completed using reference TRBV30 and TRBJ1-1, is SQTIHQWPATLVQPVGSPLSLECTVEGTSNPNLYWYRQAAGRGLQLLFYSVGIGQISSEVPQNLSASRPQDRQFILSSKKLLLSDSGFYLCAWRGDGNAEAFFGQGTRLTVV.

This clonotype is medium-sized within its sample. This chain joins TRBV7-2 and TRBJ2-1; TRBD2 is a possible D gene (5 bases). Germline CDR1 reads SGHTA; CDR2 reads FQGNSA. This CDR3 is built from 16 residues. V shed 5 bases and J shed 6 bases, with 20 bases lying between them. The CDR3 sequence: CASSPERAAIGNEQFF. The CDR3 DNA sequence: TGTGCCAGCAGCCCCGAGAGGGCAGCTATTGGCAATGAGCAGTTCTTC. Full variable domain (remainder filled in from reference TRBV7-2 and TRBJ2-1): GAGVSQSPSNKVTEKGKDVELRCDPISGHTALYWYRQSLGQGLEFLIYFQGNSAPDKSGLPSDRFSAERTGGSVSTLTIQRTQQEDSAVYLCASSPERAAIGNEQFFGPGTRLTVL.

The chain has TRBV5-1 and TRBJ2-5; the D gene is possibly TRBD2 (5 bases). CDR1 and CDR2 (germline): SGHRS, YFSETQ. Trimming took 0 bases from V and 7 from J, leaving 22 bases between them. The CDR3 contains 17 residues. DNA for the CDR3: TGCGCCAGCAGCTTGGCAGCCGCCTCGCTGGTCGGAGGGACCCAGTACTTC. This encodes CASSLAAASLVGGTQYF.

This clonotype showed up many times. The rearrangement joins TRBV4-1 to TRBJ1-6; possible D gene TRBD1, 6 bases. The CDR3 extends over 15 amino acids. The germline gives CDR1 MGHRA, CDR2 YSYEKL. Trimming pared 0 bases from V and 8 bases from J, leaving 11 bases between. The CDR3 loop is CASSQEVTGDSPLHF. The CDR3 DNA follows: TGCGCCAGCAGCCAAGAGGTGACAGGAGATTCACCCCTCCACTTT.

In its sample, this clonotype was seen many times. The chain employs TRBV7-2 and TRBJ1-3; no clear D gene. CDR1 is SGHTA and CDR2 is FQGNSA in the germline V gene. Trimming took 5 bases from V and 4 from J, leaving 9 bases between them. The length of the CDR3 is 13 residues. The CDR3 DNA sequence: TGTGCCAGCAGCGGCCCGATAGGAAACACCATATATTTT. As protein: CASSGPIGNTIYF.

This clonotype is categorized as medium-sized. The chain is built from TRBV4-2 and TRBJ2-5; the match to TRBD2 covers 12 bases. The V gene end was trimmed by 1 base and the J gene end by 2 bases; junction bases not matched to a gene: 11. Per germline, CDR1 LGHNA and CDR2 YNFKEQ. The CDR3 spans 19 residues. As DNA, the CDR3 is TGTGCCAGCAGCCAAGTCCCCCTCACTCTAGCGGGGGGGCAAGAGACCCAGTACTTC. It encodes CASSQVPLTLAGGQETQYF.

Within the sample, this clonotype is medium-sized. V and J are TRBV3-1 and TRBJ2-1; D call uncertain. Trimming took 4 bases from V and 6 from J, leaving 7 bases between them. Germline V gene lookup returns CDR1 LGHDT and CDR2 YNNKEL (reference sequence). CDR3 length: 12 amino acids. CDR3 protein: CASSPPSNEQFF. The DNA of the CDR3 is TGTGCCAGCAGCCCCCCGAGCAATGAGCAGTTCTTC.

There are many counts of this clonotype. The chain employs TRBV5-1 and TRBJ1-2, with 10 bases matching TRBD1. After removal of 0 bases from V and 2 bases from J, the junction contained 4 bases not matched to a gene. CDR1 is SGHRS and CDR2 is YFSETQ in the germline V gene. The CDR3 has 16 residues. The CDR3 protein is CASSLGTTGGNYGYTF. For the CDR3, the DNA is TGCGCCAGCAGCTTGGGGACGACAGGGGGCAACTATGGCTACACCTTC.

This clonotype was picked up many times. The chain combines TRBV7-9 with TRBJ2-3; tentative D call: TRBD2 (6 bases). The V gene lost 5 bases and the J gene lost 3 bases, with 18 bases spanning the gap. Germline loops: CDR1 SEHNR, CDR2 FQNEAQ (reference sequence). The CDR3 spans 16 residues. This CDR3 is CASSPGDFRLTDTQYF. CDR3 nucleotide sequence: TGTGCCAGCAGCCCGGGGGACTTCCGTTTAACAGATACGCAGTATTTT.

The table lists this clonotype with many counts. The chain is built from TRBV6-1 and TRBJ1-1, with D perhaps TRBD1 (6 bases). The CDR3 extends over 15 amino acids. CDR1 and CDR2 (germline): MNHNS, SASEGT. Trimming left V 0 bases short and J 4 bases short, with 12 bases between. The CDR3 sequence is CASSEARRGGTEAFF. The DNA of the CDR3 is TGTGCCAGCAGTGAAGCACGCCGAGGGGGCACTGAAGCTTTCTTT.

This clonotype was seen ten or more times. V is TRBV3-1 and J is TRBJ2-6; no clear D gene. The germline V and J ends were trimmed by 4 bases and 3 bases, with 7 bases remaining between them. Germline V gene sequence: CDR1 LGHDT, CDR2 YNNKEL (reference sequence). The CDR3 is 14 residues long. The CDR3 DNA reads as TGTGCCAGCAGCCTCAGCGATGGGGCCAACGTCCTGACTTTC. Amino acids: CASSLSDGANVLTF. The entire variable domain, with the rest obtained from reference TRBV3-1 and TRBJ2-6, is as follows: DTAVSQTPKYLVTQMGNDKSIKCEQNLGHDTMYWYKQDSKKFLKIMFSYNNKELIINETVPNRFSPKSPDKAHLNLHINSLELGDSAVYFCASSLSDGANVLTFGAGSRLTVL.

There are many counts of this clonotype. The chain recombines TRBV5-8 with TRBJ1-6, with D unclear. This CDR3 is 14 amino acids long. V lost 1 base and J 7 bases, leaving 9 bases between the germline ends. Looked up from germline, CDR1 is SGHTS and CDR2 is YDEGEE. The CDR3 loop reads CASSLLGRNSPLHF. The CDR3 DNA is TGTGCCAGCAGCTTGCTTGGGAGGAATTCACCCCTCCACTTT. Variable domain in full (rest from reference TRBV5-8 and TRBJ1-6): EAGVTQSPTHLIKTRGQQATLRCSPISGHTSVYWYQQALGLGLQFLLWYDEGEERNRGNFPPRFSGRQFPNYSSELNVNALELEDSALYLCASSLLGRNSPLHFGNGTRLTVT.

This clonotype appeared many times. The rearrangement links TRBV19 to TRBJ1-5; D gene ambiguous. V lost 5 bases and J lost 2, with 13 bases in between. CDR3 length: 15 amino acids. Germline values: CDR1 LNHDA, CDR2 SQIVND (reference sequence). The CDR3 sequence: CASSFPSLGNQPQHF. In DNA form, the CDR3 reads TGTGCCAGTAGTTTCCCCTCCCTCGGCAATCAGCCCCAGCATTTT.

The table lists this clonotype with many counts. The CDR3 bases are TGTGCCACCAGCGGATGGGGGGAGGAAGAGACCCAGTACTTC. It specifies CATSGWGEEETQYF. This sequence joins TRBV24-1 and TRBJ2-5, with D possibly TRBD2 on 6 matching bases. V gave up 7 bases and J gave up 3 bases, with 14 bases separating them. From germline, CDR1 is KGHDR and CDR2 SFDVKD. CDR3 length: 14 amino acids.

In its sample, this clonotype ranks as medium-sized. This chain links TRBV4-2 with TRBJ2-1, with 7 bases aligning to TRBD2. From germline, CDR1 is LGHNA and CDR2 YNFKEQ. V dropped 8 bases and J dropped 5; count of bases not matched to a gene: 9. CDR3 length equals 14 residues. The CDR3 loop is CASGERGPNNEQFF. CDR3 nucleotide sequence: TGTGCCAGCGGGGAGCGGGGACCGAACAATGAGCAGTTCTTC.

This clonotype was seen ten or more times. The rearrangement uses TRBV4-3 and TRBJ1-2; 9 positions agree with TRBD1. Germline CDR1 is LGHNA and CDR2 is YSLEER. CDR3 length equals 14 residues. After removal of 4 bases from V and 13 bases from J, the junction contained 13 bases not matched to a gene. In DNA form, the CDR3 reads TGCGCCAGCAGCCGCGAGGGACAGGGTCGGTTGATCACCTTC. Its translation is CASSREGQGRLITF.

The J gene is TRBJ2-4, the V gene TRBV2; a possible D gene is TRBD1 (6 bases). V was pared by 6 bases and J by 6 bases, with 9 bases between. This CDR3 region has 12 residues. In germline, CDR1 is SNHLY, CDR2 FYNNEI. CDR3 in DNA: TGTGCCAGCAGGGACAGTTTAAACATTCAGTACTTC. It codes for CASRDSLNIQYF.

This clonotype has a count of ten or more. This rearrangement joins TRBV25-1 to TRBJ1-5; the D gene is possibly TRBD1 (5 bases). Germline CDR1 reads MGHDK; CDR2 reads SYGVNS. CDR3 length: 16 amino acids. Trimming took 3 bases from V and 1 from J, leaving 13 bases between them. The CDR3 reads CASSDRAWDSNQPQHF. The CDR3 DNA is TGTGCCAGCAGTGACCGGGCCTGGGACAGCAATCAGCCCCAGCATTTT.

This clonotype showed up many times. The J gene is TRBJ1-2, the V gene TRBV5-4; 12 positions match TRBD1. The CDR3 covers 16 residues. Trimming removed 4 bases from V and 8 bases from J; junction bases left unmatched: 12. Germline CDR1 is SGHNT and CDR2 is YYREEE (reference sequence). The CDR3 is CASSGFPGQGATGYTF. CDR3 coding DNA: TGTGCCAGCAGCGGATTTCCGGGACAGGGGGCGACCGGCTACACCTTC.

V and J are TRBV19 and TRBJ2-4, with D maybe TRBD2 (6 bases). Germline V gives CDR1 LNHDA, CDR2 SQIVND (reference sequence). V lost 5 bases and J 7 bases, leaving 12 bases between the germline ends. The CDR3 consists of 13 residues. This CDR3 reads CASSLPGSNIQYF. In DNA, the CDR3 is TGTGCCAGTAGTCTTCCCGGGAGCAACATTCAGTACTTC.

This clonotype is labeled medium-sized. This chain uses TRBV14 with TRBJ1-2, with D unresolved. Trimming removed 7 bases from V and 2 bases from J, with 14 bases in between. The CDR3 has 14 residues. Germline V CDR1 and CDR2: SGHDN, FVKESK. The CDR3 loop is CASTPAAGNYGYTF. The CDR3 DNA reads TGTGCCAGCACCCCGGCGGCAGGAAACTATGGCTACACCTTC.